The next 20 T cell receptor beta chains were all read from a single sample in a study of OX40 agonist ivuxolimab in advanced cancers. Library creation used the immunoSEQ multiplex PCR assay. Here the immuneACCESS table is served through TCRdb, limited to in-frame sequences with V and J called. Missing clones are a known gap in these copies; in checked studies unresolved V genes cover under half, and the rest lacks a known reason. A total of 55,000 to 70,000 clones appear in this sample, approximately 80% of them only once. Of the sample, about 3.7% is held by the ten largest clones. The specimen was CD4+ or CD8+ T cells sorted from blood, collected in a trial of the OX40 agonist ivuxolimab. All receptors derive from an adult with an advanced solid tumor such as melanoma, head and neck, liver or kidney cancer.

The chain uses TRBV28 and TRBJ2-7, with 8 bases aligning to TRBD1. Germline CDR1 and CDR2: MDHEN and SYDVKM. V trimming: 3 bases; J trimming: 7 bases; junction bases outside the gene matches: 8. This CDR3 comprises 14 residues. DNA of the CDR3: TGTGCCAGCAGTTTCCGACAGGGGTTTGGTGAGCAGTACTTC. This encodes CASSFRQGFGEQYF.

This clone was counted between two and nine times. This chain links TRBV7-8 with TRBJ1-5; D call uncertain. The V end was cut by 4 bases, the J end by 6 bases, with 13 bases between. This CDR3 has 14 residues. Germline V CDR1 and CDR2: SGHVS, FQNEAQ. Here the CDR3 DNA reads TGTGCCAGCAGCTCCCGGCGGTTGGGTCAGCCCCAGCATTTT. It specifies CASSSRRLGQPQHF. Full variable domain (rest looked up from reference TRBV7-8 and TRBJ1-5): GAGVSQSPRYKVAKRGQDVALRCDPISGHVSLFWYQQALGQGPEFLTYFQNEAQLDKSGLPSDRFFAERPEGSVSTLKIQRTQQEDSAVYLCASSSRRLGQPQHFGDGTRLSIL.

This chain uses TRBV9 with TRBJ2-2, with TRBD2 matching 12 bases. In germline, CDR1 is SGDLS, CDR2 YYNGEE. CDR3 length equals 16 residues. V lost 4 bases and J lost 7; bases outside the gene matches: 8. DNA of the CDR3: TGTGCCAGCAGCAGGGGTCTAGCGGGAGGGCGCGGGGAGCTGTTTTTT. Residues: CASSRGLAGGRGELFF.

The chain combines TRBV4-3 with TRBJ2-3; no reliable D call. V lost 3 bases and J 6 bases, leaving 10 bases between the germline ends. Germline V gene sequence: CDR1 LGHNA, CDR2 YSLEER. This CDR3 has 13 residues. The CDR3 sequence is CASSQAPEDTQYF. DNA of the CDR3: TGCGCCAGCAGCCAGGCGCCAGAGGATACGCAGTATTTT.

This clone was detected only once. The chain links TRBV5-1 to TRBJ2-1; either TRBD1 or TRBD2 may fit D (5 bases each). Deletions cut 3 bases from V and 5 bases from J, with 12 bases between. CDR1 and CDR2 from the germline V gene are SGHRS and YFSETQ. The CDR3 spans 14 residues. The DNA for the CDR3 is TGCGCCAGCAGCTGGTCGGGACCTAACAATGAGCAGTTCTTC. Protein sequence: CASSWSGPNNEQFF.

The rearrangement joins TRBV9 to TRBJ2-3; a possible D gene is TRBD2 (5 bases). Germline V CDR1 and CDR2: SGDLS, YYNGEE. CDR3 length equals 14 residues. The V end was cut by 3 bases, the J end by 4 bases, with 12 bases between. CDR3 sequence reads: CASSETGSADTQYF. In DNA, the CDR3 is TGTGCCAGCAGCGAAACGGGGAGCGCAGATACGCAGTATTTT.

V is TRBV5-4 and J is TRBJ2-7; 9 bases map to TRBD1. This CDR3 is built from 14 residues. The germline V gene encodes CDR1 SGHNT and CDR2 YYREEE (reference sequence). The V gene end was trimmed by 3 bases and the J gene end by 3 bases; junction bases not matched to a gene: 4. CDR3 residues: CASSWSTGGYEQYF. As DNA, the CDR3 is TGTGCCAGCAGCTGGTCGACAGGGGGCTACGAGCAGTACTTC.

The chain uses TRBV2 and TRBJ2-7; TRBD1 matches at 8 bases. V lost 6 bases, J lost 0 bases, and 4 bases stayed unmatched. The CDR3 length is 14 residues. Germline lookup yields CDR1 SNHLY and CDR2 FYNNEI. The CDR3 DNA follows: TGTGCCAGCAGGCGGGACAGGTACTCCTACGAGCAGTACTTC. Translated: CASRRDRYSYEQYF.

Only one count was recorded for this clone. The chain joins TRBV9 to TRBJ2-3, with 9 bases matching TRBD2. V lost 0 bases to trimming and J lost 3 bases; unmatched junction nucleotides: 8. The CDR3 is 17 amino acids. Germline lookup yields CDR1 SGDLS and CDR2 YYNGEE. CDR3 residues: CASSVDAGGRVTDTQYF. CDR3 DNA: TGTGCCAGCAGCGTAGACGCCGGCGGGAGGGTAACAGATACGCAGTATTTT.

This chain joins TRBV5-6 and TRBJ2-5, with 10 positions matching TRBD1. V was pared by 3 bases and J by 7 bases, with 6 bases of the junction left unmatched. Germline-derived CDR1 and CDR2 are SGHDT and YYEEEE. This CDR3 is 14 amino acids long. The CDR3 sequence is CASSSDRGLATQYF. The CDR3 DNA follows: TGTGCCAGCAGCTCGGACAGGGGGTTGGCGACCCAGTACTTC.

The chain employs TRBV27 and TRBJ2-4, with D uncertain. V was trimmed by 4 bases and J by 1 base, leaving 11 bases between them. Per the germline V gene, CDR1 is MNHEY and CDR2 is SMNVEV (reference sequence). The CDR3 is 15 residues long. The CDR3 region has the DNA TGTGCCAGCAGTTCACCTAGTCGCGCCAAAAACATTCAGTACTTC. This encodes CASSSPSRAKNIQYF.

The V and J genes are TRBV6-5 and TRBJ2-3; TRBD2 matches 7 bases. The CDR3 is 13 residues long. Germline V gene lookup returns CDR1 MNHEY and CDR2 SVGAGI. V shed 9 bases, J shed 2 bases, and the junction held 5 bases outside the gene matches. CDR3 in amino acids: CASSTSPTDTQYF. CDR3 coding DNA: TGTGCCAGTTCGACTAGCCCCACAGATACGCAGTATTTT.

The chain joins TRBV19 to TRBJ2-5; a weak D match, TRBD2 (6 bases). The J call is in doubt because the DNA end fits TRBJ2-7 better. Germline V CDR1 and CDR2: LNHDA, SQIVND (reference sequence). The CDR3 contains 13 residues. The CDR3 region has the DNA TGTGCCAGTAGTATGCTGGGGGGTAGCGAGCAGTACTTC. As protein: CASSMLGGSEQYF.

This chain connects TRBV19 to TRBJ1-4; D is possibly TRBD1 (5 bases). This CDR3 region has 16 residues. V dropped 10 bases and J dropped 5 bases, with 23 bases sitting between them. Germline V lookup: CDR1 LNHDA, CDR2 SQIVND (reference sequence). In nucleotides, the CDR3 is TGTGCCACCGCTGGTATTCCCGGGGCCGCCAATGAAAAACTGTTTTTT. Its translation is CATAGIPGAANEKLFF.

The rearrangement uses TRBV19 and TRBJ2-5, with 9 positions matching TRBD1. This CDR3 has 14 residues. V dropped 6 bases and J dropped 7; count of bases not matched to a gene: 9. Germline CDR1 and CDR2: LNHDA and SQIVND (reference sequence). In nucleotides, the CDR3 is TGTGCCAGTAGCCTTGACCGACAGGGGGGGACCCAGTACTTC. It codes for CASSLDRQGGTQYF. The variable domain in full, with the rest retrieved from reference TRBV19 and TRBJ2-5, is DGGITQSPKYLFRKEGQNVTLSCEQNLNHDAMYWYRQDPGQGLRLIYYSQIVNDFQKGDIAEGYSVSREKKESFPLTVTSAQKNPTAFYLCASSLDRQGGTQYFGPGTRLLVL.

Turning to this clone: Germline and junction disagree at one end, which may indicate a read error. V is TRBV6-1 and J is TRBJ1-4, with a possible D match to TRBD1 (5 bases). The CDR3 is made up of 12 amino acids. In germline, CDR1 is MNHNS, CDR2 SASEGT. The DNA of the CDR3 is TGTGCCAGCAGTGAAGCGCTCGGGGGGGAGTTGTTT. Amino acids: CASSEALGGELF.

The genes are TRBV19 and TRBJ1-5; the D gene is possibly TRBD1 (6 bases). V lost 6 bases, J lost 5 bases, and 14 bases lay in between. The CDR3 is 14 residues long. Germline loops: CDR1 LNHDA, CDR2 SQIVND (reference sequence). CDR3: CASRLAGAYQPQHF. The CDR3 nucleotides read TGTGCCAGTAGGCTAGCAGGGGCCTATCAGCCCCAGCATTTT.

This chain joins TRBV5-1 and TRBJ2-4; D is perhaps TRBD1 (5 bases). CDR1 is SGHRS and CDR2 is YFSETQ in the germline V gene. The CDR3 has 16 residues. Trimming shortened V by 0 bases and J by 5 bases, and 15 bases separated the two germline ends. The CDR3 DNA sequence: TGCGCCAGCAGCTTGGGATATCGGGTACAGGAAAACATTCAGTACTTC. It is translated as CASSLGYRVQENIQYF.

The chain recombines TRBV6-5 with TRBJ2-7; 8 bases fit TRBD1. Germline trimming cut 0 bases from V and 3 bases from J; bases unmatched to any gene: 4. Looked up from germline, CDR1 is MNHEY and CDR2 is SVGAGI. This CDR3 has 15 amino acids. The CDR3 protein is CASSYSTGVDYEQYF. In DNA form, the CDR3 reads TGTGCCAGCAGTTACTCGACAGGGGTTGACTACGAGCAGTACTTC.

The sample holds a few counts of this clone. CDR3 in DNA: TGCGCCAGCCGATCCCGGGACAGCTCCTACGAGCAGTACTTC. Its protein product is CASRSRDSSYEQYF. The chain links TRBV5-1 to TRBJ2-7, with 7 bases lining up with TRBD1. V was pared by 7 bases and J by 0 bases, with 7 bases of the junction left unmatched. Germline V gene data show CDR1 as SGHRS and CDR2 as YFSETQ. The CDR3 spans 14 residues. The full variable domain, rest sourced from reference TRBV5-1 and TRBJ2-7, is KAGVTQTPRYLIKTRGQQVTLSCSPISGHRSVSWYQQTPGQGLQFLFEYFSETQRNKGNFPGRFSGRQFSNSRSEMNVSTLELGDSALYLCASRSRDSSYEQYFGPGTRLTVT.